The 30 T cell receptor beta chains presented below share a single source sample, sequenced in a study of T cells in Graves' hyperthyroidism and ophthalmopathy. TCR beta CDR3 regions were amplified from RNA. An initial round of RT-PCR targeting the TCR CDR3 relied on the HTBI primer set. TCRdb called the multiplex PCR reads again in MiXCR, with one record for every CDR3 protein. The table has roughly 380,000 distinct CDR3 sequences, about 14% seen once; the top ten hold approximately 10%. Sequencing was performed on blood. The receptors derive from a woman aged 55-75 years with Graves' hyperthyroidism.

In this sample, this clonotype turned up many times. V gene TRBV7-3 combines with J gene TRBJ2-2, with 11 bases fitting TRBD1. The germline V gene has CDR1 SGHTA and CDR2 FQGTGA. The junction had 12 bases not matched to a gene; V was cut back by 1 base and J by 8 bases. The CDR3 is made up of 18 amino acids. The CDR3 sequence is CASSLMTSGQGANGELFF. The CDR3 DNA is TGTGCCAGCAGCTTAATGACTTCCGGACAGGGGGCAAATGGGGAGCTGTTTTTT.

As to this clonotype: A much larger clone differs from this one at a single base, so this may be a read error. The J gene is TRBJ1-2, the V gene TRBV11-1; the D gene is possibly TRBD1 (5 bases). Germline V gene lookup returns CDR1 SGHAT and CDR2 FQDESV (reference sequence). CDR3 length: 12 residues. CDR3 protein: CASSGDSYDYTF. CDR3 in DNA: TGTGCCAGCAGCGGTGACAGCTATGACTACACCTTC.

This clonotype was recorded many times. The V call is TRBV27, the J call TRBJ2-1; D call uncertain. Germline V gives CDR1 MNHEY, CDR2 SMNVEV (reference sequence). The CDR3 length is 13 residues. V was shortened by 0 bases and J by 12 bases, with 12 bases between the two germline ends. The DNA of the CDR3 is TGTGCCAGCAGTTTATCGACGGCCTATTGGCAGTTCTTC. Protein: CASSLSTAYWQFF.

The chain is built from TRBV19 and TRBJ1-2; D remains unclear. V was pared by 8 bases and J by 2 bases, with 9 bases between. The CDR3 is 12 amino acids. The germline V gene encodes CDR1 LNHDA and CDR2 SQIVND (reference sequence). CDR3 DNA: TGTGCCAGTCAGTCTGGGAACTATGGCTACACCTTC. This sequence encodes CASQSGNYGYTF. The whole variable domain, filled in from reference TRBV19 and TRBJ1-2, reads DGGITQSPKYLFRKEGQNVTLSCEQNLNHDAMYWYRQDPGQGLRLIYYSQIVNDFQKGDIAEGYSVSREKKESFPLTVTSAQKNPTAFYLCASQSGNYGYTFGSGTRLTVV.

Only a few counts were recorded for this clonotype. The chain combines TRBV4-1 with TRBJ1-4, with 8 bases matching TRBD1. This CDR3 contains 17 residues. V shed 3 bases and J 3 bases; nucleotides not matched to a gene: 9. The germline V gene has CDR1 MGHRA and CDR2 YSYEKL. The DNA for the CDR3 is TGCGCCAGCAGCCAGGGGCAGGGGGCGACGGCTAATGAAAAACTGTTTTTT. This encodes CASSQGQGATANEKLFF.

In this sample, this clonotype turned up many times. The chain joins TRBV10-3 to TRBJ1-1, with unresolved D. CDR1 is ENHRY and CDR2 is SYGVKD in the germline V gene. Trimming took off 2 bases at V and 1 base at J, with 11 bases between the two ends. CDR3 length: 15 amino acids. CDR3 sequence (DNA): TGTGCCATCAGTGAGACCGGGCAGAGGAACACTGAAGCTTTCTTT. It yields the protein CAISETGQRNTEAFF.

Turning to this clonotype: A much larger clone sits a single nucleotide away, making a read error possible. CDR3 sequence reads: CSASPPGGGGQYF. The CDR3 DNA follows: TGCAGTGCTAGCCCCCCAGGGGGGGGCGGGCAGTACTTC. The genes are TRBV20-1 and TRBJ2-7, with D perhaps assigned TRBD1 or TRBD2 (7 bases each). Germline V lookup: CDR1 DFQATT, CDR2 SNEGSKA (reference sequence). This CDR3 spans 13 amino acids. Trimming cost V 3 bases and J 9 bases, with 18 bases left between them.

A note on this clonotype: This CDR3 fails to terminate in the conserved phenylalanine or tryptophan, so it likely reflects a read error. The chain employs TRBV7-2 and TRBJ2-5; D remains unclear. V dropped 5 bases and J dropped 4 bases, with 8 bases sitting between them. The CDR3 runs 12 residues. Germline loops: CDR1 SGHTA, CDR2 FQGNSA. CDR3 bases: TGTGCCAGCAGCCCGACTGGAGAGACCCAGTACCTC. Protein product: CASSPTGETQYL.

The sample holds many counts of this clonotype. This sequence joins TRBV7-9 and TRBJ2-7; unclear D gene. The CDR3 runs to 13 residues. V shed 3 bases and J shed 2 bases, with 8 bases lying between them. CDR1 and CDR2 from the germline V gene are SEHNR and FQNEAQ (reference sequence). CDR3 nucleotide sequence: TGTGCCAGCAGCTTTGCTAACCCCTACGAGCAGTACTTC. Translation gives CASSFANPYEQYF.

This clonotype appeared many times. The CDR3 DNA is TGTGCCAGCAGACAGGGGAACTCCTACGAGCAGTACTTC. Protein: CASRQGNSYEQYF. The chain links TRBV27 to TRBJ2-7, with 7 bases identical to TRBD1. This CDR3 has 13 amino acids. Germline V gives CDR1 MNHEY, CDR2 SMNVEV (reference sequence). The V and J ends lost 6 bases and 0 bases, in that order; junction bases with no gene match: 2.

This clonotype showed up many times. The CDR3 sequence is CASNRVAKNIQYF. DNA for the CDR3: TGTGCCAGCAACAGGGTGGCCAAAAACATTCAGTACTTC. The rearrangement links TRBV28 to TRBJ2-4, with D maybe TRBD1 (6 bases). This CDR3 has 13 residues. Trimming stripped 7 bases from V and 1 base from J, with 8 bases between. Germline CDR1 MDHEN, CDR2 SYDVKM.

A remark on this clonotype: A much larger clone is a single base away; this may be a read error. V is TRBV7-8 and J is TRBJ1-1; D may be TRBD1 (6 bases). The germline gives CDR1 SGHVS, CDR2 FQNEAQ. The CDR3 has 18 amino acids. This CDR3 reads CASGLEIGGYLMNTEAFF. DNA for the CDR3: TGTGCCAGCGGCTTGGAGATCGGGGGCTACTTGATGAACACTGAAGCTTTCTTT.

This clonotype was observed a handful of times. This chain connects TRBV25-1 to TRBJ1-1; tentative D call: TRBD1 (6 bases). There are 16 residues in the CDR3. V gave up 6 bases and J gave up 3 bases, with 20 bases separating them. The germline V gene encodes CDR1 MGHDK and CDR2 SYGVNS. The DNA for the CDR3 is TGTGCCAGCAGGGGGGGCCGTTCCCGTCTGGACACTGAAGCTTTCTTT. Translating it yields CASRGGRSRLDTEAFF.

This clonotype occurred many times. The rearrangement uses TRBV10-2 and TRBJ2-5, with D possibly matching TRBD1 (5 bases). Trimming removed 4 bases from V and 4 bases from J, with 7 bases in between. The CDR3 covers 12 residues. Germline lookup yields CDR1 WSHSY and CDR2 SAAADI. The CDR3 region is CASSGQLETQYF. In nucleotides, the CDR3 is TGCGCCAGCAGTGGACAGTTAGAGACCCAGTACTTC.

This clonotype was counted many times. The rearrangement uses TRBV15 and TRBJ2-2, with TRBD2 matching over 9 bases. CDR1 and CDR2 from the germline V gene are LNHNV and YYDKDF (reference sequence). The CDR3 covers 15 residues. Trimming took 5 bases from V and 6 from J; bases not matched to a gene: 7. This chain's CDR3 is CATSRAGGIAGELFF. As DNA, the CDR3 is TGTGCCACCAGCCGAGCGGGGGGCATCGCCGGGGAGCTGTTTTTT. Together with reference TRBV15 and TRBJ2-2, the CDR3 gives the full variable domain: DAMVIQNPRYQVTQFGKPVTLSCSQTLNHNVMYWYQQKSSQAPKLLFHYYDKDFNNEADTPDNFQSRRPNTSFCFLDIRSPGLGDTAMYLCATSRAGGIAGELFFGEGSRLTVL.

The sample holds many counts of this clonotype. V and J are TRBV20-1 and TRBJ1-1; D unresolved. The CDR3 loop spans 13 amino acids. The germline CDR1 and CDR2 sequences are DFQATT and SNEGSKA (reference sequence). V gave up 6 bases and J gave up 3 bases, with 14 bases separating them. CDR3 in amino acids: CSAPSEWYTEAFF. In DNA, the CDR3 is TGCAGTGCGCCTTCAGAATGGTACACTGAAGCTTTCTTT.

This clonotype was counted ten times or more. The J gene is TRBJ1-4, the V gene TRBV6-1; D not resolved. V dropped 2 bases and J dropped 1 base, with 11 bases sitting between them. CDR1 is MNHNS, CDR2 SASEGT, per germline. The length of the CDR3 is 16 residues. CDR3 sequence reads: CASSELAGRTNEKLFF. DNA for the CDR3: TGTGCCAGCAGTGAATTGGCGGGCAGAACTAATGAAAAACTGTTTTTT.

This clonotype was detected only a few times. CDR3 DNA sequence: TGTGCCAGCAGCTCTCGGACTAGCGGGGCAAATGAGCAGTTCTTC. It is translated as CASSSRTSGANEQFF. This rearrangement joins TRBV11-3 to TRBJ2-1, with 12 bases matching TRBD2. This CDR3 has 15 amino acids. J lost 7 bases, V lost 4 bases, and 5 bases had no gene match. CDR1 is SGHNT and CDR2 is YENEEA in the germline V gene.

Ten or more counts support this clonotype. The chain couples TRBV5-5 to TRBJ1-1; D uncertain. The CDR3 is 13 residues long. V lost 0 bases, J lost 8 bases, and 11 bases lay in between. Germline V gene lookup returns CDR1 SGHKS and CDR2 YYEKEE (reference sequence). The CDR3 bases are TGTGCCAGCAGCTTGGAGGCCCGCGGCGAAGCTTTCTTT. Translated: CASSLEARGEAFF.

This clonotype was seen a handful of times. CDR3 protein: CASRKTRTVNTGELFF. The CDR3 bases are TGTGCCAGTAGGAAGACACGGACAGTGAACACCGGGGAGCTGTTTTTT. The V and J genes are TRBV19 and TRBJ2-2; possibly TRBD1 for D (6 bases). V was shortened by 6 bases and J by 1 base, with 15 bases between the two germline ends. The CDR3 loop spans 16 amino acids. Germline lookup yields CDR1 LNHDA and CDR2 SQIVND (reference sequence).

As to this clonotype: This may come from a read error, since a much larger clone is one base off. The genes are TRBV20-1 and TRBJ2-5, with 9 positions matching TRBD2. CDR3 size: 15 residues. Germline CDR1 and CDR2: DFQATT and SNEGSKA (reference sequence). CDR3 region: CSAKLGLAGPKTRYF. The CDR3 DNA sequence: TGCAGTGCTAAGTTAGGCCTAGCGGGACCCAAGACCCGGTACTTC.

In its sample, this clonotype was seen many times. The gene calls are TRBV27 and TRBJ2-7; tentative D call: TRBD2 (5 bases). Germline CDR1 and CDR2: MNHEY and SMNVEV (reference sequence). The CDR3 extends over 13 amino acids. V was shortened by 8 bases and J by 0 bases, with 11 bases between the two germline ends. CDR3 DNA sequence: TGTGCCAGCGCCCCGGGGAGCTCCTACGAGCAGTACTTC. Its protein is CASAPGSSYEQYF.

The genes are TRBV24-1 and TRBJ2-5, with TRBD1 matching over 7 bases. The germline CDR1 and CDR2 sequences are KGHDR and SFDVKD. The CDR3 loop spans 19 amino acids. V lost 4 bases to trimming and J lost 2 bases; unmatched junction nucleotides: 18. CDR3 amino acids: CATSDKTGWMDGKQETQYF. The CDR3 DNA follows: TGTGCCACCAGTGACAAGACAGGGTGGATGGATGGGAAACAAGAGACCCAGTACTTC.

Comment on this clonotype: One end of the junction fails to match germline, which may point to a read error. The chain links TRBV5-6 to TRBJ1-6; no clear D. This CDR3 has 13 amino acids. Germline CDR1 and CDR2: SGHDT and YYEEEE. CDR3 residues: CGSSFRLASPLHF. For the CDR3, the DNA is TGTGGCAGCAGCTTCCGGCTCGCTTCACCCCTCCACTTT.

This clonotype was seen repeatedly, ten times or more. The chain employs TRBV12-3 or TRBV12-4 and TRBJ2-7; 8 bases are a match to TRBD2. CDR3 length equals 12 residues. V lost 4 bases, J lost 7 bases, and 3 bases stayed unmatched. DNA of the CDR3: TGTGCCAGCAGTTGGGTAGCGGGAGAGCAGTACTTC. Its protein product is CASSWVAGEQYF.

To note about this clonotype: A much bigger clone sits one base away, suggesting this may be a read error. The J gene is TRBJ2-2, the V gene TRBV27, with D perhaps TRBD2 (5 bases). CDR1 MNHEY and CDR2 SMNVEV come from the germline V gene (reference sequence). This CDR3 has 14 residues. The CDR3 loop is CASSQGIDTGELSF. CDR3 DNA sequence: TGTGCCAGCAGTCAAGGGATCGACACCGGGGAGCTGTCTTTT.

The gene calls are TRBV11-3 and TRBJ1-1; a weak D match, TRBD1 (6 bases). Trimming removed 3 bases at V and 11 bases at J, with 10 bases between. Looked up from germline, CDR1 is SGHNT and CDR2 is YENEEA. The CDR3 sequence is 11 residues long. DNA for the CDR3: TGTGCCAGCAGCTTCGGAGGGGGGGCTTTCTTT. Protein sequence: CASSFGGGAFF.

The rearrangement joins TRBV11-2 to TRBJ2-7; 14 nucleotides line up with TRBD2. This CDR3 has 16 residues. V shed 4 bases, J shed 3 bases, and the junction held 5 bases outside the gene matches. Germline V gene sequence: CDR1 SGHAT, CDR2 FQNNGV. The CDR3, as DNA: TGTGCCAGCAGCTCGGGACTAGCGGGAGACCGCTACGAGCAGTACTTC. Amino acids: CASSSGLAGDRYEQYF. Full variable domain (missing parts from reference TRBV11-2 and TRBJ2-7): EAGVAQSPRYKIIEKRQSVAFWCNPISGHATLYWYQQILGQGPKLLIQFQNNGVVDDSQLPKDRFSAERLKGVDSTLKIQPAKLEDSAVYLCASSSGLAGDRYEQYFGPGTRLTVT.

The table lists this clonotype with many counts. The chain carries TRBV20-1 and TRBJ2-3, with 7 bases lining up with TRBD1. The CDR3 is made up of 15 amino acids. The germline V gene has CDR1 DFQATT and CDR2 SNEGSKA (reference sequence). With 3 bases clipped from V and 2 bases from J, the junction kept 8 bases outside the gene matches. The CDR3 is CSASPGQETTDTQYF. The CDR3 DNA is TGCAGTGCTAGCCCAGGACAGGAGACCACAGATACGCAGTATTTT.

This clonotype came up many times. The chain joins TRBV30 to TRBJ1-6, with 7 bases that match TRBD1. Germline CDR1 reads GTSNPN; CDR2 reads SVGIG (reference sequence). The CDR3 loop spans 15 amino acids. V shed 2 bases and J 6 bases; nucleotides not matched to a gene: 7. The DNA for the CDR3 is TGTGCCTGGAGTATAGACAGGGCGGGTAATTCACCCCTCCACTTT. Residues: CAWSIDRAGNSPLHF.